A selection of T cell receptor beta chains follows, all from one sample in a study of control samples from healthy donors and cancer patients. The data were produced by immunoSEQ multiplex PCR, yet TCRdb's version contains in-frame clones alone and is incomplete. The sample consists of 90,000 or so clones, about four fifths of them appearing once. Sequencing was done on a sample of PBMCs. The receptors derive from a man aged 70 or older with lung cancer. CDR3s include the opening cysteine and the closing phenylalanine or tryptophan. A D gene is named only where the DNA matches it firmly. Rows give clone size only sometimes, using once, few, many, or a class for an expanded clone.

j_gene,v_gene,d_gene,abundance,CDR3aa,CDR3nt
TRBJ2-7,TRBV6-2/TRBV6-3,TRBD2,.,CASSYPMVAGATYEQYF,TGTGCCAGCAGTTACCCGATGGTAGCGGGGGCAACCTACGAGCAGTACTTC
TRBJ1-2,TRBV10-2,TRBD1,.,CASSELGQVLYGYTF,TGCGCCAGCAGTGAGTTAGGACAGGTCCTTTATGGCTACACCTTC
TRBJ1-1,TRBV18,.,.,CASSPPVRGPGAEAFF,TGTGCCAGCTCACCACCGGTGAGGGGCCCCGGAGCTGAAGCTTTCTTT
TRBJ1-4,TRBV6-5,TRBD1,few,CASRGQGWDEKLFF,TGTGCCAGCAGGGGACAGGGCTGGGATGAAAAACTGTTTTTT
TRBJ2-7,TRBV3-1/TRBV3-2,.,.,CASSPQGRSKYEQYF,TGTGCCAGCAGCCCACAAGGACGGTCTAAATACGAGCAGTACTTC
TRBJ1-3,TRBV4-1,.,.,CASSQDWTVSANTIYF,TGCGCCAGCAGCCAAGATTGGACAGTCTCTGCAAACACCATATATTTT
TRBJ1-5,TRBV7-2,TRBD1,.,CASRLTGVGEPQHF,TGTGCCAGCAGGTTAACAGGGGTCGGTGAGCCCCAGCATTTT
TRBJ2-7,TRBV19,TRBD1,.,CASSIHLGTGGNEQYF,TGTGCCAGTAGTATTCACTTGGGGACAGGGGGTAACGAGCAGTACTTC
TRBJ1-5,TRBV5-5,.,.,CASSALQLNQPQHF,TGTGCCAGCAGCGCCTTACAGCTCAATCAGCCCCAGCATTTT
TRBJ2-7,TRBV19,.,.,CASSTPRGVTYEQYF,TGTGCCAGTAGCACCCCAAGGGGAGTGACCTACGAGCAGTACTTC
TRBJ2-4,TRBV27,TRBD2,.,CASSLVGGGAKNIQYF,TGTGCCAGCAGTTTAGTCGGGGGGGGAGCCAAAAACATTCAGTACTTC
TRBJ1-3,TRBV4-2,.,.,CASSQDRDGTGNTIYF,TGTGCCAGCAGCCAAGATCGGGACGGGACTGGAAACACCATATATTTT
TRBJ2-7,TRBV6-5,TRBD1,.,CATSPSDRIHEQYF,TGTGCCACATCCCCTTCGGACAGGATCCACGAGCAGTACTTC
TRBJ2-4,TRBV9,TRBD1,.,CASSVDPDRGIQYF,TGTGCCAGCAGCGTAGACCCCGACAGGGGCATTCAGTACTTC
TRBJ2-7,TRBV7-8,.,few,CASSLVGRGGYEQYF,TGTGCCAGCAGCTTAGTTGGTAGGGGTGGCTACGAGCAGTACTTC
TRBJ1-1,TRBV19,.,.,CASTVQGQNTEAFF,TGTGCCAGTACCGTACAGGGTCAGAACACTGAAGCTTTCTTT